This T cell receptor beta chain stems from a study of CD8 T cells in ankylosing spondylitis listed by TCRdb under 2017. About the study as a whole: T cell receptor beta repertoires were profiled in healthy donors and ankylosing spondylitis patients so that disease-linked TCR variants could be found. Peripheral blood was sampled, and synovial fluid was additionally collected from ankylosing spondylitis patients. The full study cohort was made up of over 20 ankylosing spondylitis patients and over 90 healthy donors. Results the study describes overall, beyond this receptor: Some motif variants had previously been reported in the synovial fluid and blood of reactive arthritis patients, which suggests shared mechanisms of disease initiation. In peripheral blood, the disease-linked clones were found at relatively low frequencies and had a CD8+ phenotype. Significant enrichment of the disease-linked clones was reported in matched synovial fluid samples from ankylosing spondylitis patients. A TCR beta motif made up of several highly homologous amino acid variants appeared to be characteristic of blood from ankylosing spondylitis patients.

Measured from the cysteine to the phenylalanine, the CDR3 is 15 residues long. CDR3 DNA is the only sequence kept; it has 45 bases, read in frame from the first base. The germline V gene specifies SGDLS as CDR1 and YYNGEE as CDR2. The junction carries 10 bases between V and J, which are trimmed by 0 bases and 2 bases respectively. There are many counts of this clonotype. Its antigen is currently not known. There are no base qualities to consult, and no much larger clone falls within one base. The sequencer listed for this sample is Illumina HiSeq 2500. Quantitative 5'-RACE with molecular barcodes was used to prepare TCR beta libraries. In the authors' own workflow: To identify disease-linked TCR variants, a new computational method was used, one built on a probabilistic model of VDJ rearrangement. The public reads were quality trimmed at Q25 with fastp and then assembled into clones with MiXCR by TCRdb, keeping productive beta chains. Every entry covers one CDR3 protein and lists the most common genes and DNA from its rows. None of the V and J calls come from the authors' own analysis; TCRdb made them. The sample data list around 250,000 distinct CDR3 sequences, and about 10% of these were observed just once. The top ten clonotypes cover under 8% of the sample.

The receptor's source is a male donor with ankylosing spondylitis or in good health (not recorded which). The sequence is built from TRBV9 and TRBJ2-3, with an unclear D gene assignment. The sample comprised blood, either unsorted or a sorted T cell fraction (not recorded which). The bases read TGTGCCAGCAGCGTAGGGGCAGTCTTCACAGATACGCAGTATTTT. This yields the protein CASSVGAVFTDTQYF.